These T cell receptor beta chains were read from a single sample in a study of cytomegalovirus exposure and HLA in healthy donors. Sequencing used immunoSEQ multiplex PCR; TCRdb keeps in-frame clones, though not all of them. This sample contains more than 100,000 clones. The sequencing sample was made of PBMCs. The receptors stem from a woman aged 35 to 49 in good health and CMV-seronegative. The CDR3 runs from the conserved cysteine through the conserved F or W. D genes are given only for firm matches.

CDR3 DNA: TGTGCCAGCAGTTTACCGGGACAGGGAGGTGAAAAACTGTTTTTT; CDR3 protein: CASSLPGQGGEKLFF; V gene: TRBV28; J gene: TRBJ1-4; D gene: TRBD1
CDR3 DNA: TGTGCCAGCAGCAAGAGGAACACTGAAGCTTTCTTT; CDR3 protein: CASSKRNTEAFF; V gene: TRBV6-5; J gene: TRBJ1-1; D gene: NA
CDR3 DNA: TGTGCCAGCTATAGCGGGGGGCCTTGGGATACGCAGTATTTT; CDR3 protein: CASYSGGPWDTQYF; V gene: TRBV6-4; J gene: TRBJ2-3; D gene: TRBD2
CDR3 DNA: TGTGCCAGCAGCATCGGAGGGAGGGCCGATCAGCCCCAGCATTTT; CDR3 protein: CASSIGGRADQPQHF; V gene: TRBV7-2; J gene: TRBJ1-5; D gene: NA
CDR3 DNA: TGTGCCACGAGGACAGCAGACTCCTACGAGCAGTACTTC; CDR3 protein: CATRTADSYEQYF; V gene: TRBV10-3; J gene: TRBJ2-7; D gene: NA
CDR3 DNA: TGTGCCAGCAGCTTGGTAGGGGGCGTGGGAGGCACAGATACGCAGTATTTT; CDR3 protein: CASSLVGGVGGTDTQYF; V gene: TRBV5-8; J gene: TRBJ2-3; D gene: TRBD1
CDR3 DNA: TGTGCCAGCAGTCACAGGCGGGGGGACCCTGAAGCTTTCTTT; CDR3 protein: CASSHRRGDPEAFF; V gene: TRBV16; J gene: TRBJ1-1; D gene: NA
CDR3 DNA: TGTGCCAGCAATACACAGGGGGAGGCTCAGCCCCAGCATTTT; CDR3 protein: CASNTQGEAQPQHF; V gene: TRBV6-6; J gene: TRBJ1-5; D gene: TRBD1
CDR3 DNA: TGTGCCAGCAGCCGGGGACAGCTTTATTCACCCCTCCACTTT; CDR3 protein: CASSRGQLYSPLHF; V gene: TRBV6-5; J gene: TRBJ1-6; D gene: TRBD1
CDR3 DNA: TGTGCCAGCAGCCCAGAGAGGGTGGGTCGTGGCTACACCTTC; CDR3 protein: CASSPERVGRGYTF; V gene: TRBV28; J gene: TRBJ1-2; D gene: NA
CDR3 DNA: TGCGCCAGCAGCCAGCCAGGGGGCATGAATTCACCCCTCCACTTT; CDR3 protein: CASSQPGGMNSPLHF; V gene: TRBV4-1; J gene: TRBJ1-6; D gene: TRBD1
CDR3 DNA: TGTGCCACCAGCAGTGGACAGGGTCAGCCCCAGCATTTT; CDR3 protein: CATSSGQGQPQHF; V gene: TRBV15; J gene: TRBJ1-5; D gene: TRBD1
CDR3 DNA: TGTGCCAGCAGTGAAGTACAGACAGAGCGGGCGGGCGAGCAGTACTTC; CDR3 protein: CASSEVQTERAGEQYF; V gene: TRBV2; J gene: TRBJ2-7; D gene: NA
CDR3 DNA: TGTGCTAGCAGCCGGGACACAAGCACAGATACGCAGTATTTT; CDR3 protein: CASSRDTSTDTQYF; V gene: TRBV7-7; J gene: TRBJ2-3; D gene: NA
CDR3 DNA: TGTGCCAGTAGTATAGGGACAGGGAGCACAGATACGCAGTATTTT; CDR3 protein: CASSIGTGSTDTQYF; V gene: TRBV19; J gene: TRBJ2-3; D gene: TRBD1
CDR3 DNA: TGCGCCAGCAGCTTGGCCAGAGGGAACATTCAGTACTTC; CDR3 protein: CASSLARGNIQYF; V gene: TRBV5-1; J gene: TRBJ2-4; D gene: NA
CDR3 DNA: TGTGCCAGCAGTGATCGACAGCCTAATGAAAAACTGTTTTTT; CDR3 protein: CASSDRQPNEKLFF; V gene: TRBV2; J gene: TRBJ1-4; D gene: NA
CDR3 DNA: TGCGCCAGCAGCCCACTAGCGGGGGGGGACACCGGGGAGCTGTTTTTT; CDR3 protein: CASSPLAGGDTGELFF; V gene: TRBV5-1; J gene: TRBJ2-2; D gene: TRBD2
CDR3 DNA: TGTGCCACTTGGGGCAGGGGAGGGGAAACTTTCTTT; CDR3 protein: CATWGRGGETFF; V gene: TRBV10-3; J gene: TRBJ1-1; D gene: NA
CDR3 DNA: TGCGCCAGCAGCCAAGATTATGGGGCTGATTCACCCCTCCACTTT; CDR3 protein: CASSQDYGADSPLHF; V gene: TRBV4-3; J gene: TRBJ1-6; D gene: NA
CDR3 DNA: TGTGCCAGTAGTATAACCGGAGTGAAGAACACTGAAGCTTTCTTT; CDR3 protein: CASSITGVKNTEAFF; V gene: TRBV19; J gene: TRBJ1-1; D gene: NA
CDR3 DNA: TGTGCCAGCAGGGGCCTGGGGCGAGTCTATGGCTACACCTTC; CDR3 protein: CASRGLGRVYGYTF; V gene: TRBV19; J gene: TRBJ1-2; D gene: NA
CDR3 DNA: TGTGCCAGCAGCGTTCAGGGGGTGGTGAACACTGAAGCTTTCTTT; CDR3 protein: CASSVQGVVNTEAFF; V gene: TRBV7-8; J gene: TRBJ1-1; D gene: TRBD1
CDR3 DNA: TGTGCCACCAGCAGAGATCGGCCCAGGGGACAAGAGACCCAGTACTTC; CDR3 protein: CATSRDRPRGQETQYF; V gene: TRBV15; J gene: TRBJ2-5; D gene: NA
CDR3 DNA: TGTGCCAGCAGCCCCACGTTCGTACAGACGAACACTGAAGCTTTCTTT; CDR3 protein: CASSPTFVQTNTEAFF; V gene: TRBV7-3; J gene: TRBJ1-1; D gene: NA
CDR3 DNA: TGCGCCAGCAGCATAAGCGGGGGGGCCGGCACAGATACGCAGTATTTT; CDR3 protein: CASSISGGAGTDTQYF; V gene: TRBV5-1; J gene: TRBJ2-3; D gene: TRBD2
CDR3 DNA: TGTGCCAGTACCGTACTGGACAGCGCTAATTCACCCCTCCACTTT; CDR3 protein: CASTVLDSANSPLHF; V gene: TRBV19; J gene: TRBJ1-6; D gene: NA
CDR3 DNA: TGTGCCAGCAGTAAACTCGGACAGGGGAGCGGTGAGCAGTTCTTC; CDR3 protein: CASSKLGQGSGEQFF; V gene: TRBV6-5; J gene: TRBJ2-1; D gene: TRBD1
CDR3 DNA: TGTGCCAGCAGTGCGGGGGGTGGCGGCTTTGCAACTAATGAAAAACTGTTTTTT; CDR3 protein: CASSAGGGGFATNEKLFF; V gene: TRBV5-4; J gene: TRBJ1-4; D gene: NA
CDR3 DNA: TGTGCCAGCAGTGAAGCCTCTAACTATGGCTACACCTTC; CDR3 protein: CASSEASNYGYTF; V gene: TRBV27; J gene: TRBJ1-2; D gene: NA
CDR3 DNA: TGTGCCAGTAGTACCGACAGGGGTCAAGAGACCCAGTACTTC; CDR3 protein: CASSTDRGQETQYF; V gene: TRBV19; J gene: TRBJ2-5; D gene: TRBD1
CDR3 DNA: TGTGCCAGCAGCGTACAACGGGGGTTAGGTTCACCCCTCCACTTT; CDR3 protein: CASSVQRGLGSPLHF; V gene: TRBV9; J gene: TRBJ1-6; D gene: NA
CDR3 DNA: TGCGCCAGCAGCCAAGATTTAGCAGGGGCGGTTCGGTACCAGTACTTC; CDR3 protein: CASSQDLAGAVRYQYF; V gene: TRBV4-3; J gene: TRBJ2-5; D gene: NA
CDR3 DNA: TGTGCCAGCAGCTTAACGAACACCCCTAATGAAAAACTGTTTTTT; CDR3 protein: CASSLTNTPNEKLFF; V gene: TRBV7-3; J gene: TRBJ1-4; D gene: NA
CDR3 DNA: TGTGCCAGCACCTTCTCTAGGGGAGGGACTGAAGCTTTCTTT; CDR3 protein: CASTFSRGGTEAFF; V gene: TRBV6-5; J gene: TRBJ1-1; D gene: NA